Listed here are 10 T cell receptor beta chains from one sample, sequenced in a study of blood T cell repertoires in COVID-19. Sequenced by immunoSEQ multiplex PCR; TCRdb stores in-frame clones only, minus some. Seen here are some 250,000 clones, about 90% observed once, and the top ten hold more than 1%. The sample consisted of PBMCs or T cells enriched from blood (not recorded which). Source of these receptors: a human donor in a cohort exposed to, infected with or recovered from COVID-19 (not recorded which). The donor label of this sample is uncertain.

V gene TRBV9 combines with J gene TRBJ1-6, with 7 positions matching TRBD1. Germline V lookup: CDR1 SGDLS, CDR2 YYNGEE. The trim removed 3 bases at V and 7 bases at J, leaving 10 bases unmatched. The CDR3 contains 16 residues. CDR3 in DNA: TGTGCCAGCAGCGCCTCTTCAGGGGGGTCGAATTCACCCCTCCACTTT. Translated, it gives CASSASSGGSNSPLHF.

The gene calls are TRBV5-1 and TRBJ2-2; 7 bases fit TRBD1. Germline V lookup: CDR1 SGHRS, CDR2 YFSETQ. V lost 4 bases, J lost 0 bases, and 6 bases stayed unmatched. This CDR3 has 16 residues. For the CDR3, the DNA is TGCGCCAGCAGCGTTACCGGGACAGCGAACACCGGGGAGCTGTTTTTT. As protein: CASSVTGTANTGELFF.

For the CDR3, the DNA is TGTGCCAGCAGCGTCGGGGGACAGGGGACTTACGAGCAGTACTTC. This codes for CASSVGGQGTYEQYF. The chain joins TRBV9 to TRBJ2-7; 10 bases agree with TRBD1. The CDR3 is 15 residues long. V lost 2 bases to trimming and J lost 4 bases; unmatched junction nucleotides: 6. The germline CDR1 and CDR2 sequences are SGDLS and YYNGEE.

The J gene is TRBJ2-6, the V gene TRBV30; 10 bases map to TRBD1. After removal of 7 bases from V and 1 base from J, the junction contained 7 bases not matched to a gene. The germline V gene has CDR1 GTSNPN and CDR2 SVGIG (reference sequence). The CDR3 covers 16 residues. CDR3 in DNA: TGTGCCTCTACGGGACAGGGGCGGTCTGGGGCCAACGTCCTGACTTTC. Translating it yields CASTGQGRSGANVLTF.

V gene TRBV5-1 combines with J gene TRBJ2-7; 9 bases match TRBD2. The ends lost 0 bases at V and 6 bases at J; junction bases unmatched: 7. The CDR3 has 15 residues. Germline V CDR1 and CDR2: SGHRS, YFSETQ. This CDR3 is CASSLALAGMSEQYF. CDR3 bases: TGCGCCAGCAGCTTGGCGCTAGCGGGGATGAGCGAGCAGTACTTC.

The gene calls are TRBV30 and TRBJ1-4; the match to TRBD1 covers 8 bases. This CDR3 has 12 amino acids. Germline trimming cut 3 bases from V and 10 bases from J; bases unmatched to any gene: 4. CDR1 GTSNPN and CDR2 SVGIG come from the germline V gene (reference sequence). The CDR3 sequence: CAWSDRGGKLFF. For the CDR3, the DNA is TGTGCCTGGAGCGACAGGGGCGGAAAACTGTTTTTT.

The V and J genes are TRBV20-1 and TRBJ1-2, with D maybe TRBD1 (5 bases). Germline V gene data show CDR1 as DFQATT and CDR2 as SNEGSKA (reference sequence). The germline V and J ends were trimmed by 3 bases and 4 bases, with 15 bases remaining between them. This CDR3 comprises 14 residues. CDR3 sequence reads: CSASTDSATYGYTF. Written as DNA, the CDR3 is TGCAGTGCTAGTACTGACAGCGCTACCTATGGCTACACCTTC.

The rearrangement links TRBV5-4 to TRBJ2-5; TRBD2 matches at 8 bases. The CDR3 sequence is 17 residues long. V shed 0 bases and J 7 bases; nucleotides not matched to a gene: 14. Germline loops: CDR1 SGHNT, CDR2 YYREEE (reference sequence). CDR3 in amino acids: CASSLGTSPPPLPTQYF. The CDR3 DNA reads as TGTGCCAGCAGCTTGGGGACTAGCCCGCCCCCTTTGCCGACCCAGTACTTC.

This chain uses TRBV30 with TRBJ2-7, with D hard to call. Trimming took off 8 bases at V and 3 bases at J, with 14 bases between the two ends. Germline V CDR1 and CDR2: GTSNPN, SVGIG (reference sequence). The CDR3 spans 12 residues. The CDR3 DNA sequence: TGTGCCACCGATGCGGCCGTCTACGAGCAGTACTTC. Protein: CATDAAVYEQYF.

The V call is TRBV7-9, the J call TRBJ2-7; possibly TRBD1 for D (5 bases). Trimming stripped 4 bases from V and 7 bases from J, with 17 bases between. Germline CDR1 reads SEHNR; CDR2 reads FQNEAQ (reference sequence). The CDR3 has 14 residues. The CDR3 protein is CASSSGQGSREQYF. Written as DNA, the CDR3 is TGTGCCAGCAGCTCCGGTCAGGGTTCGCGAGAGCAGTACTTC.